This T cell receptor beta chain was identified in a study of Graves' ophthalmopathy and Graves' hyperthyroidism (dated by TCRdb to about 2018). Regarding the study in general: Peripheral blood was collected at initial diagnosis, before any treatment. The study used signatures of the TCR beta repertoire to tell Graves' ophthalmopathy apart from Graves' hyperthyroidism and to predict which patients would progress to ophthalmopathy. To explore V-J signatures that separate ophthalmopathy from hyperthyroidism, a discovery set of fewer than 110 patients was enrolled, consisting of 40 to 45 with ophthalmopathy and under 65 with stable hyperthyroidism. In six hyperthyroidism patients, the T-cell repertoire of thyroid tissue was compared with the T-cell repertoire of blood. The 90 to 100 discovery patients were randomly divided into training and test sets at a 7:3 ratio. For independent validation, a separate cohort was made up of fewer than 20 hyperthyroidism patients plus 17 patients who later progressed from hyperthyroidism to ophthalmopathy. In total, over 130 blood samples were TCR-sequenced: under 45 ophthalmopathy, some 80 hyperthyroidism and some 17 hyperthyroidism-to-ophthalmopathy patients. After sampling, hyperthyroidism patients received methimazole starting at 30 mg daily, and ophthalmopathy patients received high-dose intravenous methylprednisolone.

Study-wide conclusions, independent of this receptor: Sample size was not statistically predetermined, and group allocation was not concealed from the investigators. In validation, the model predicted ophthalmopathy progression with 55% to 71% sensitivity and less than 80% specificity; around twelve predicted patients were CT-confirmed with GO in a median of approximately 6.5 months. Among expanded thyroid clonotypes with frequency above 0.001, most also showed up in blood, which suggests that blood repertoires may reflect the thyroid immune response. In cross-validation, the 13-signature model distinguished ophthalmopathy from stable hyperthyroidism with about 89% sensitivity and about 81% specificity, while in the test set the corresponding values were about 79% and 69%.

A patient counted as having stable hyperthyroidism if there was no progression to ophthalmopathy within 18 months of follow-up. Hyperthyroidism patients were newly diagnosed, with disease duration under 2 months, and aged 18 to 65 years. Patients were excluded if they had other autoimmune diseases, uncontrolled infections, pregnancy or lactation. Diagnosis relied on clinical symptoms, serum thyroxine, TRAb, thyroid ultrasound and orbital computed tomography. Using Ficoll-Paque density gradient centrifugation, PBMCs were isolated from approximately 11 ml of fresh peripheral blood. Trizol reagent was used to extract the total RNA, and its quality was then checked on an Agilent 2100 Bioanalyzer. For repertoire sequencing, the TCR beta CDR3 regions were amplified from RNA transcripts. The first round was an RT-PCR using HTBI primers with the Qiagen OneStep RT-PCR kit, and this first round was followed by a second-round multiplex PCR, then size selection and purification. Sequencing of the libraries was carried out on an Illumina HiSeq2000 in paired-end mode with 100 bp reads. Turning to the authors' computational methods: Reads were processed with SOAPnuke, discarding reads with adapters, uncalled bases, mean Phred below 15, or no exact constant-primer or identifier match. COPE v1.2.5 was used to merge high-quality paired reads. Each unique nucleotide sequence was defined as a clonotype, and clonotypes were aligned to IMGT TRB V, D and J references with MiTCR v1.1. The analysis was limited to V-J combinations with a frequency above 0.0001, which together covered 99% to 99.2% of the repertoires. For each V-J combination, a TCR clonal expansion and chaos score was defined as the ratio of F50 clonal expansion to chaos observed in the TCRdist matrix. Welch's t-statistics and random forest were used to reduce features to more than ten V-J combinations, which were fed into a naive Bayes classifier. Thyroid-blood repertoire similarity was quantified with the Morisita-Horn index. The public reads were reanalyzed by TCRdb: fastp trimming at Q25, MiXCR alignment, in-frame beta chains only. Identical CDR3 proteins give one entry, which carries the most common genes and DNA. None of the V and J calls come from the authors' own analysis; TCRdb made them. For this sample the table gives hundreds of thousands of distinct CDR3 sequences, of which around 21% were detected only once. The ten biggest clones cover under 3.5% of the sample.

In this sample, this clonotype turned up a few times. Its antigen remains undetermined. Base-call qualities are not available, and no considerably larger clone is one nucleotide away. The CDR3 numbers 16 residues from cysteine through phenylalanine. The entry retains the CDR3 DNA only, 48 bases that are in frame from base 1. V is reduced by 4 bases and J by 2 bases, leaving a spacing of 14 bases between them. In the germline V gene, CDR1 corresponds to SGHAT and CDR2 to FQNNGV. Sequencing was carried out using peripheral blood. The receptor was derived from a woman aged 18-29 years with stable Graves' hyperthyroidism. Donor details come from another sample of the same person, matched by shared clones. The sequence joins TRBV11-2 to TRBJ2-2; a tentative D call is TRBD2 (6 bases match). The CDR3 sequence is CASSSKRDFNTGELFF. Here is the DNA: TGTGCCAGCAGCTCAAAACGGGACTTTAACACCGGGGAGCTGTTTTTT.